The 27 T cell receptor beta chains below come from one sample, sequenced in a study of blood T cell repertoires in COVID-19. Only in-frame clones appear in the TCRdb table, and some are missing; sequencing was by immunoSEQ multiplex PCR. Of about 39,000 clones in the sample, 75% to 90% are singletons; the top ten hold roughly 4%. Sequencing was performed on peripheral blood. The receptors shown here come from a man in his 60s with acute or convalescent COVID-19.

The rearrangement uses TRBV4-2 and TRBJ1-5; no clear D. The CDR3 sequence is 14 residues long. Germline V gene data show CDR1 as LGHNA and CDR2 as YNFKEQ. Trimming left V 4 bases short and J 15 bases short, with 22 bases between. The CDR3 DNA reads as TGTGCCAGCAGCCCTTCACCTAAAAGCCCCAATAGGCATTTT. Translating gives CASSPSPKSPNRHF.

This chain joins TRBV2 and TRBJ2-5; a weak D match, TRBD2 (6 bases). V was pared by 6 bases and J by 2 bases, with 16 bases between. Per the germline V gene, CDR1 is SNHLY and CDR2 is FYNNEI. The CDR3 sequence is 15 residues long. CDR3 loop: CASRRDFSLQETQYF. CDR3 DNA: TGTGCCAGCAGGCGGGACTTCTCCTTGCAAGAGACCCAGTACTTC.

The rearrangement links TRBV7-3 to TRBJ2-2, with D maybe TRBD2 (5 bases). Trimming took 5 bases from V and 3 from J, leaving 10 bases between them. The CDR3 length is 14 residues. Germline V gene lookup returns CDR1 SGHTA and CDR2 FQGTGA. The CDR3 region has the DNA TGTGCCAGCAGCCAGGACTCCCACACCGGGGAGCTGTTTTTT. This codes for CASSQDSHTGELFF.

The CDR3 DNA sequence: TGTGCCCAACAGGGGGCGCATTCCGGGGCCAACGTCCTGACTTTC. Translation gives CAQQGAHSGANVLTF. V gene TRBV30 combines with J gene TRBJ2-6, with 9 bases fitting TRBD1. Germline assignment: CDR1 GTSNPN and CDR2 SVGIG (reference sequence). The junction had 9 bases not matched to a gene; V was cut back by 8 bases and J by 4 bases. The CDR3 is 15 residues long.

The chain couples TRBV18 to TRBJ1-2, with D possibly TRBD1 on 5 matching bases. Per germline, CDR1 KGHSH and CDR2 LQKENI. Between the trimmed V and J ends, which lost 6 bases and 8 bases, there was a span of 16 bases. This CDR3 comprises 13 residues. The CDR3 coding sequence is TGTGCCAGCTCGCCTGACAGTATCGGGGGCTACACCTTC. Encoded protein: CASSPDSIGGYTF.

This chain joins TRBV6-5 and TRBJ2-4; D is possibly TRBD2 (5 bases). The germline gives CDR1 MNHEY, CDR2 SVGAGI. The V and J ends lost 2 bases and 3 bases respectively, with 14 bases between them. The CDR3 extends over 16 amino acids. CDR3 loop: CASSYGGPRGKNIQYF. The CDR3 nucleotides read TGTGCCAGCAGTTACGGAGGACCCCGGGGCAAAAACATTCAGTACTTC.

The CDR3 reads CASSLEGGSPWEQFF. As DNA, the CDR3 is TGTGCCAGCAGCTTAGAAGGCGGGAGCCCGTGGGAGCAGTTCTTC. The gene calls are TRBV7-3 and TRBJ2-1; 7 bases are a match to TRBD2. The CDR3 is made up of 15 amino acids. V gave up 2 bases and J gave up 10 bases; unmatched junction bases: 11. Germline V gives CDR1 SGHTA, CDR2 FQGTGA. The full variable domain, in which reference TRBV7-3 and TRBJ2-1 provide the parts outside the CDR3, is GAGVSQTPSNKVTEKGKYVELRCDPISGHTALYWYRQSLGQGPEFLIYFQGTGAADDSGLPNDRFFAVRPEGSVSTLKIQRTERGDSAVYLCASSLEGGSPWEQFFGPGTRLTVL.

This rearrangement joins TRBV2 to TRBJ2-1, with D possibly matching TRBD2 (5 bases). Trimming left V 4 bases short and J 4 bases short, with 20 bases between. CDR1 and CDR2 (germline): SNHLY, FYNNEI. The CDR3 is 17 residues long. CDR3 nucleotides: TGTGCCAGCAGTGGTCTTCCTCCCTTACTAGTTTACAATGAGCAGTTCTTC. This codes for CASSGLPPLLVYNEQFF.

The chain links TRBV19 to TRBJ2-2; TRBD1 matches at 9 bases. Germline CDR1 is LNHDA and CDR2 is SQIVND (reference sequence). The length of the CDR3 is 15 residues. V was clipped by 6 bases and J by 7 bases; unmatched bases: 9. The CDR3 region has the DNA TGTGCCAGTAGCGGACAGGGGCGCAGGATCGGGGAGCTGTTTTTT. As protein: CASSGQGRRIGELFF.

The V and J genes are TRBV5-3 and TRBJ2-7; no clear D gene. TRBV5-3 carries the ORF label, with uncertain function. This CDR3 is built from 14 residues. V was trimmed by 4 bases and J by 3 bases, leaving 14 bases between them. As DNA, the CDR3 is TGTGCCAGAAGCCTACGAGATTTCCACTACGAGCAGTACTTC. Its translation is CARSLRDFHYEQYF.

The chain carries TRBV18 and TRBJ2-1, with TRBD2 matching over 7 bases. This CDR3 is built from 13 residues. J lost 9 bases, V lost 5 bases, and 7 bases had no gene match. Germline V lookup: CDR1 KGHSH, CDR2 LQKENI. The CDR3 here is CASSNREAGEQFF. The CDR3 DNA reads as TGTGCCAGCTCAAACCGGGAGGCGGGTGAGCAGTTCTTC.

The rearrangement links TRBV21-1 to TRBJ2-7; TRBD1 is the table's D call, not checked against the DNA. TRBV21-1 is an annotated pseudogene. The CDR3 runs to 14 residues. CDR3 nucleotide sequence: TGTGCCAGCTTTCGACAGGGGGTATCCTACGAGCAGTACTTC. Protein product: CASFRQGVSYEQYF.

This clone was observed a single time. A junction boundary mismatches the germline segment, possibly from a read error. The DNA for the CDR3 is TGTGCCACCAGTCGGGGTAGCGGGAGGGACGAGCAGTACTTC. Translating it yields CATSRGSGRDEQYF. The chain combines TRBV10-3 with TRBJ2-7; TRBD2 matches 11 bases. The CDR3 is made up of 14 amino acids. Germline V lookup: CDR1 ENHRY, CDR2 SYGVKD.

This CDR3 is CASRPAGSNEQFF. The CDR3 nucleotides read TGTGCCAGCCGCCCAGCCGGGAGCAATGAGCAGTTCTTC. V is TRBV28 and J is TRBJ2-1; D possibly corresponds to TRBD2 (6 bases). V was cut by 8 bases and J by 6 bases, with 14 bases left in between. Germline assignment: CDR1 MDHEN and CDR2 SYDVKM. The CDR3 is 13 residues long.

The chain joins TRBV9 to TRBJ2-1, with 7 bases identical to TRBD2. Germline V gives CDR1 SGDLS, CDR2 YYNGEE. The length of the CDR3 is 13 residues. V lost 0 bases to trimming and J lost 9 bases; unmatched junction nucleotides: 3. CDR3: CASSVDPGGEQFF. The CDR3 DNA sequence: TGTGCCAGCAGCGTAGATCCGGGAGGTGAGCAGTTCTTC.

This clone was picked up one time. The chain combines TRBV18 with TRBJ2-7; D is perhaps TRBD2 (5 bases). CDR3 length: 16 residues. V was pared by 2 bases and J by 2 bases, with 16 bases between. Per germline, CDR1 KGHSH and CDR2 LQKENI. The CDR3, as DNA: TGTGCCAGCTCACCATCCGACATCTCCGGGGCCTACGAGCAGTACTTC. Protein: CASSPSDISGAYEQYF.

This clone was detected once. The V gene is TRBV7-2, the J gene TRBJ2-5; 8 bases fit TRBD1. CDR1 and CDR2 (germline): SGHTA, FQGNSA. CDR3 length: 16 amino acids. V trimming: 5 bases; J trimming: 2 bases; junction bases outside the gene matches: 10. The CDR3 DNA is TGTGCCAGCAGCCAAGGCAGGGGGCAGGGGCAAGAGACCCAGTACTTC. It translates to CASSQGRGQGQETQYF. Supplemented by reference TRBV7-2 and TRBJ2-5, the full variable domain reads GAGVSQSPSNKVTEKGKDVELRCDPISGHTALYWYRQSLGQGLEFLIYFQGNSAPDKSGLPSDRFSAERTGGSVSTLTIQRTQQEDSAVYLCASSQGRGQGQETQYFGPGTRLLVL.

This rearrangement joins TRBV4-3 to TRBJ1-4, with 9 bases identical to TRBD1. Germline-derived CDR1 and CDR2 are LGHNA and YSLEER. Trimming at V came to 4 bases and at J to 8 bases, leaving 5 bases not matched to a gene. This CDR3 contains 14 residues. The CDR3 reads CASSPGQGIEKLFF. The CDR3 region has the DNA TGCGCCAGCAGCCCGGGACAGGGAATAGAAAAACTGTTTTTT.

V usage is TRBV3-1 (or the pseudogene TRBV3-2) and J usage is TRBJ2-3; TRBD1 matches at 7 bases. The length of the CDR3 is 15 residues. Trimming removed 1 base from V and 1 base from J; junction bases left unmatched: 2. Germline CDR1 is LGHDT and CDR2 is YNNKEL (reference sequence). The CDR3, as DNA: TGTGCCAGCAGCCAAGGACAGGGCCGCACAGATACGCAGTATTTT. Translation: CASSQGQGRTDTQYF.

This sequence joins TRBV3-1 (or the pseudogene TRBV3-2) and TRBJ1-1, with D possibly matching TRBD1 (5 bases). The CDR3 length is 14 residues. CDR1 and CDR2 from the germline V gene are LGHDT and YNNKEL (reference sequence). Between the trimmed V and J ends, which lost 5 bases and 8 bases, there was a span of 18 bases. The CDR3 region is CASSSGGGRMEAFF. CDR3 DNA: TGTGCCAGCAGCTCCGGGGGGGGTAGAATGGAAGCTTTCTTT.

V gene TRBV6-6 combines with J gene TRBJ2-2; 10 nucleotides line up with TRBD1. J gave up 5 bases and V 6 bases, and 12 bases lay outside the gene matches. The germline gives CDR1 MNHNY, CDR2 SVGAGI (reference sequence). The CDR3 covers 17 residues. The CDR3: CASRRGTGASSTGELFF. As DNA, the CDR3 is TGTGCCAGCAGACGAGGGACAGGGGCCTCTTCTACCGGGGAGCTGTTTTTT.

This clone came up once. This chain joins TRBV28 and TRBJ2-2, with 10 bases matching TRBD2. The CDR3 is 15 residues long. The germline V gene encodes CDR1 MDHEN and CDR2 SYDVKM. With 6 bases clipped from V and 5 bases from J, the junction kept 6 bases outside the gene matches. This CDR3 reads CASSPGTSVTGELFF. DNA of the CDR3: TGTGCCAGCAGCCCCGGGACTAGCGTGACCGGGGAGCTGTTTTTT.

The chain has TRBV18 and TRBJ2-1, with TRBD1 matching 8 bases. Trimming cost V 2 bases and J 9 bases; bases outside gene matches: 9. The CDR3 covers 15 residues. In germline, CDR1 is KGHSH, CDR2 LQKENI. The CDR3 loop reads CASSPRQGAFGEQFF. The CDR3 DNA reads as TGTGCCAGCTCACCAAGGCAGGGGGCCTTCGGTGAGCAGTTCTTC.

This clone was picked up one time. CDR3 region: CASTTAGPTGELFF. As DNA, the CDR3 is TGTGCCAGCACCACAGCGGGGCCCACCGGGGAGCTGTTTTTT. The chain couples TRBV3-1 (or the pseudogene TRBV3-2) to TRBJ2-2, with TRBD2 identical over 7 bases. V gave up 7 bases and J gave up 4 bases; unmatched junction bases: 6. This CDR3 contains 14 residues. Germline V CDR1 and CDR2: LGHDT, YNNKEL (reference sequence).

The chain employs TRBV7-2 and TRBJ2-1; TRBD2 matches 13 bases. The CDR3 has 16 residues. The V segment lost 5 bases and the J segment 8 bases; nucleotides outside the gene matches: 9. The germline CDR1 and CDR2 sequences are SGHTA and FQGNSA. The CDR3 bases are TGTGCCAGCAGCCCGCTCGGGACTAGCGGGACGTATGAGCAGTTCTTC. Translating gives CASSPLGTSGTYEQFF.

V is TRBV18 and J is TRBJ2-7; D not certain. The CDR3 length is 13 residues. Germline CDR1 KGHSH, CDR2 LQKENI. V was trimmed by 4 bases and J by 1 base, leaving 8 bases between them. CDR3 coding DNA: TGTGCCAGCTCACTCCTAGAGTCCTACGAGCAGTACTTC. Residues: CASSLLESYEQYF.

The J gene is TRBJ2-3, the V gene TRBV5-6, with D unclear. The CDR3 covers 14 residues. Per the germline V gene, CDR1 is SGHDT and CDR2 is YYEEEE. V dropped 1 base and J dropped 2 bases, with 8 bases sitting between them. In nucleotides, the CDR3 is TGTGCCAGCAGCTTGTACTATTACACAGATACGCAGTATTTT. Amino acids: CASSLYYYTDTQYF.